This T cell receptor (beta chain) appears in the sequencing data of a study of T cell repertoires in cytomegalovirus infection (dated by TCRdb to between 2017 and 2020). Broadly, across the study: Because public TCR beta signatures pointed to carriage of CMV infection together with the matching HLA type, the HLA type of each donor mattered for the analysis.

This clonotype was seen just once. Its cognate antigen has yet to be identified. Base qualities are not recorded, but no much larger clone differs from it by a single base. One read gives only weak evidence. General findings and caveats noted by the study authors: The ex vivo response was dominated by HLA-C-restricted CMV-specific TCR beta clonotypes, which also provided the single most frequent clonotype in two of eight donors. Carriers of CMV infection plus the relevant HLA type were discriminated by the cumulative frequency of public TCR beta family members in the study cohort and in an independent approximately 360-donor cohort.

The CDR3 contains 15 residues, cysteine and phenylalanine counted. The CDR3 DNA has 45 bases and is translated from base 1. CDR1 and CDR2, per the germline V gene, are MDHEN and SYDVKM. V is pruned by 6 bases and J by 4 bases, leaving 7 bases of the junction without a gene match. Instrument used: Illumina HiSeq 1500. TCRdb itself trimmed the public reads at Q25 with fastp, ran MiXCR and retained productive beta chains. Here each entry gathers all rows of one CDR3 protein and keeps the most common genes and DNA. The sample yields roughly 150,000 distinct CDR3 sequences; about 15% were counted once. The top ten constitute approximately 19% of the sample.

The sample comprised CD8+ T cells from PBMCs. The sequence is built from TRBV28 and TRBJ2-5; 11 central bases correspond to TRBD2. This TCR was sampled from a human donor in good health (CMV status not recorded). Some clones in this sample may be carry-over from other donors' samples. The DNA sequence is TGTGCCAGCAGATATACTAGCGGGAGTTTAGAGACCCAGTACTTC. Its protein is CASRYTSGSLETQYF.